The 23 T cell receptor beta chains listed next were all sequenced from one sample in a study of blood T cells in healthy people across ages. Then a second PCR, running about 6 to 12 cycles, was carried out with a sample-barcoded 5' primer and a J-beta primer mix. TCRdb analysed the 5' RACE reads with MiXCR anew, one entry per CDR3 protein. There are hundreds of thousands of distinct CDR3 sequences in the sample; just over 55% occur only once, and 25% to 30% lies in the top ten. Sequences were obtained from blood. These receptors all come from a man aged 40-50 years in good health.

This chain's CDR3 is CASSLATGSRETQYF. The CDR3 nucleotides read TGTGCCAGCAGCTTAGCCACAGGGTCAAGGGAGACCCAGTACTTC. The J gene is TRBJ2-5, the V gene TRBV7-2; perhaps TRBD1 as D (6 bases). CDR3 size: 15 residues. V was cut by 0 bases and J by 5 bases, with 13 bases left in between. The germline V gene has CDR1 SGHTA and CDR2 FQGNSA.

The chain joins TRBV11-2 to TRBJ2-3; possible D gene TRBD2, 6 bases. The V end lost 6 bases, the J end lost 2 bases, and 27 bases lay between the germline ends. In germline, CDR1 is SGHAT, CDR2 FQNNGV. This CDR3 contains 19 residues. The CDR3 spells CASRRRVGIAAPNTDTQYF. The CDR3 nucleotides are TGTGCCAGCAGGCGCAGGGTGGGGATAGCGGCACCGAACACAGATACGCAGTATTTT.

This clonotype occurred a few times. The chain carries TRBV4-2 and TRBJ1-2, with 7 bases matching TRBD1. With 1 base clipped from V and 0 bases from J, the junction kept 5 bases outside the gene matches. Looked up from germline, CDR1 is LGHNA and CDR2 is YNFKEQ. This CDR3 has 16 residues. CDR3 sequence: CASSQGGTDPNYGYTF. CDR3 nucleotides: TGTGCCAGCAGCCAAGGTGGGACAGACCCTAACTATGGCTACACCTTC.

V is TRBV20-1 and J is TRBJ1-2; D call uncertain. Trimming took off 0 bases at V and 2 bases at J, with 7 bases between the two ends. Germline loops: CDR1 DFQATT, CDR2 SNEGSKA (reference sequence). This CDR3 spans 13 amino acids. CDR3 sequence (DNA): TGCAGTGCTAGAGACGGCCCCAACTATGGCTACACCTTC. Translating gives CSARDGPNYGYTF.

This rearrangement joins TRBV4-1 to TRBJ2-7, with D perhaps matching TRBD1 (6 bases). There are 15 residues in the CDR3. Trimming removed 0 bases from V and 3 bases from J, with 12 bases in between. CDR1 and CDR2 (germline): MGHRA, YSYEKL. CDR3: CASSQDSQDSYEQYF. As DNA, the CDR3 is TGCGCCAGCAGCCAAGATTCCCAGGACAGCTACGAGCAGTACTTC.

The J gene is TRBJ2-3, the V gene TRBV12-3 or TRBV12-4; the D is unclear. Deletions cut 6 bases from V and 6 bases from J, with 13 bases between. CDR3 length: 13 residues. CDR3 sequence (DNA): TGTGCCAGCAGCGGAGTACGAAGGGATACGCAGTATTTT. Its translation is CASSGVRRDTQYF.

A few counts support this clonotype. This chain joins TRBV25-1 and TRBJ1-4; a weak D match, TRBD1 (6 bases). The CDR3 covers 15 residues. V was pared by 2 bases and J by 13 bases, with 20 bases between. Germline V gives CDR1 MGHDK, CDR2 SYGVNS. CDR3 DNA sequence: TGTGCCAGCAGTGAAACAGGGCGCATGTCGGCACGACTGTTTTTT. Translated: CASSETGRMSARLFF.

This clonotype was counted only a few times. The gene calls are TRBV9 and TRBJ2-1, with TRBD2 identical over 10 bases. CDR1 is SGDLS and CDR2 is YYNGEE in the germline V gene. CDR3 length: 16 amino acids. The trim removed 0 bases at V and 7 bases at J, leaving 7 bases unmatched. CDR3 sequence reads: CASSVGSSGGMNEQFF. The CDR3 nucleotides read TGTGCCAGCAGCGTAGGATCTAGCGGGGGTATGAATGAGCAGTTCTTC.

The chain links TRBV10-3 to TRBJ2-6; TRBD1 matches 12 bases. CDR1 ENHRY and CDR2 SYGVKD come from the germline V gene. CDR3 length: 19 residues. V lost 6 bases to trimming and J lost 0 bases; unmatched junction nucleotides: 9. CDR3 amino acids: CAIRDVTGQGASGANVLTF. In DNA form, the CDR3 reads TGTGCCATCAGGGACGTAACGGGACAGGGGGCCTCTGGGGCCAACGTCCTGACTTTC.

The rearrangement joins TRBV5-1 to TRBJ2-7; a weak D match, TRBD2 (6 bases). The last part of the DNA fits TRBJ2-5 better; the J call may be wrong. This CDR3 region has 16 residues. Germline values: CDR1 SGHRS, CDR2 YFSETQ. The CDR3 loop is CASSLALRGPGETQYF. The CDR3 nucleotides read TGCGCCAGCAGCTTGGCTCTGCGGGGTCCGGGGGAGACCCAGTACTTC.

The rearrangement joins TRBV30 to TRBJ2-1, with D possibly being TRBD2 (6 bases). V lost 0 bases to trimming and J lost 5 bases, with 11 bases between them. Germline CDR1 is GTSNPN and CDR2 is SVGIG (reference sequence). CDR3 length equals 14 residues. DNA of the CDR3: TGTGCCTGGAGTGTGGGACTCGGAGACAATGAGCAGTTCTTC. Translation gives CAWSVGLGDNEQFF.

This clonotype was observed a handful of times. J is TRBJ2-3 and V is TRBV12-3 or TRBV12-4, with 11 bases lining up with TRBD2. Trimming removed 3 bases from V and 5 bases from J; junction bases left unmatched: 16. The CDR3 extends over 19 amino acids. This CDR3 reads CASSFTSGRLGRTKDTQYF. DNA of the CDR3: TGTGCCAGCAGTTTTACTAGCGGGAGATTGGGGAGGACGAAAGATACGCAGTATTTT.

The chain couples TRBV27 to TRBJ2-1; D may be TRBD2 (7 bases). Per the germline V gene, CDR1 is MNHEY and CDR2 is SMNVEV (reference sequence). The CDR3 is made up of 16 amino acids. V was clipped by 1 base and J by 10 bases, with 20 bases between them. The CDR3 loop is CASSLLGAWGGREQFF. CDR3 DNA sequence: TGTGCCAGCAGTTTATTGGGCGCGTGGGGGGGCCGCGAGCAGTTCTTC.

In this sample, this clonotype turned up once. This rearrangement joins TRBV20-1 to TRBJ2-3; possibly TRBD2 for D (6 bases). Germline CDR1 and CDR2: DFQATT and SNEGSKA (reference sequence). The CDR3 totals 14 residues. V lost 3 bases, J lost 1 base, and 11 bases lay in between. The CDR3 DNA reads TGCAGTGCTAGTCCTAGCGCTGGCACAGATACGCAGTATTTT. Protein sequence: CSASPSAGTDTQYF.

The gene calls are TRBV27 and TRBJ2-3; D is perhaps TRBD1 (5 bases). The V end lost 4 bases, the J end lost 2 bases, and 10 bases lay between the germline ends. Looked up from germline, CDR1 is MNHEY and CDR2 is SMNVEV (reference sequence). The length of the CDR3 is 14 residues. The chain's CDR3 is CASSYGAFTDTQYF. The CDR3 DNA is TGTGCCAGCAGTTATGGGGCCTTCACAGATACGCAGTATTTT.

In its sample, this clonotype was seen once. This chain links TRBV28 with TRBJ1-4; D not resolved. The CDR3 has 13 amino acids. The germline gives CDR1 MDHEN, CDR2 SYDVKM. The ends were cut back, 7 bases at V and 7 bases at J, with 13 bases in the middle. In nucleotides, the CDR3 is TGTGCCAGCACACCCGGGATGGGTGAAAAACTGTTTTTT. Translating gives CASTPGMGEKLFF. The full variable domain, its missing parts supplied by reference TRBV28 and TRBJ1-4, is DVKVTQSSRYLVKRTGEKVFLECVQDMDHENMFWYRQDPGLGLRLIYFSYDVKMKEKGDIPEGYSVSREKKERFSLILESASTNQTSMYLCASTPGMGEKLFFGSGTQLSVL.

This clonotype has a handful of counts. The J gene is TRBJ2-2, the V gene TRBV9, with no clear D. CDR1 SGDLS and CDR2 YYNGEE come from the germline V gene. The CDR3 loop spans 15 amino acids. Trimming removed 4 bases from V and 0 bases from J, with 10 bases in between. This chain's CDR3 is CASSPTRTNTGELFF. In nucleotides, the CDR3 is TGTGCCAGCAGCCCTACTCGAACGAACACCGGGGAGCTGTTTTTT. The full variable domain, with the rest looked up from reference TRBV9 and TRBJ2-2, is DSGVTQTPKHLITATGQRVTLRCSPRSGDLSVYWYQQSLDQGLQFLIQYYNGEERAKGNILERFSAQQFPDLHSELNLSSLELGDSALYFCASSPTRTNTGELFFGEGSRLTVL.

The chain has TRBV20-1 and TRBJ2-5; 7 bases fit TRBD2. The CDR3 contains 18 residues. From germline, CDR1 is DFQATT and CDR2 SNEGSKA (reference sequence). After removal of 3 bases from V and 11 bases from J, the junction contained 27 bases not matched to a gene. The CDR3 is CSASGPLRGRLLANEQYF. In DNA form, the CDR3 reads TGCAGTGCTAGCGGCCCTCTACGCGGGAGATTGCTTGCCAATGAGCAGTACTTC.

The rearrangement joins TRBV24-1 to TRBJ2-4; 9 bases line up with TRBD1. The J call may be faulty, since TRBJ2-7 better matches the DNA end. Per germline, CDR1 KGHDR and CDR2 SFDVKD. The CDR3 extends over 15 amino acids. The CDR3 region has the DNA TGTGCCACCAGTGATTACGGGACAGGGCGCTACGAGCAGTACTTC. Its protein is CATSDYGTGRYEQYF.

CDR3 DNA sequence: TGCAGTGCTGGGACCCCCTACAATGAGCAGTTCTTC. Amino acids: CSAGTPYNEQFF. The chain joins TRBV20-1 to TRBJ2-1; D possibly matches TRBD1 or TRBD2 (5 bases each). In germline, CDR1 is DFQATT, CDR2 SNEGSKA (reference sequence). The CDR3 covers 12 residues. V lost 5 bases to trimming and J lost 2 bases, with 7 bases between them.

This chain connects TRBV11-2 to TRBJ2-5; possible D gene TRBD1, 5 bases. The CDR3 has 13 residues. Germline assignment: CDR1 SGHAT and CDR2 FQNNGV. The V and J ends lost 0 bases and 12 bases respectively, with 14 bases between them. CDR3 in DNA: TGTGCCAGCAGCTTAGATCTAGGGGCGATTGAGTACTTC. It specifies CASSLDLGAIEYF.

This chain links TRBV13 with TRBJ2-1, with TRBD2 matching over 14 bases. The germline V gene has CDR1 PRHDT and CDR2 FYEKMQ (reference sequence). V lost 7 bases, J lost 8 bases, and 10 bases stayed unmatched. CDR3 length: 16 amino acids. CDR3 residues: CASIPSTSGGVDEQFF. CDR3 DNA sequence: TGTGCCAGCATCCCCTCGACTAGCGGGGGGGTGGATGAGCAGTTCTTC.

This clonotype has only one observation. The V and J genes are TRBV9 and TRBJ2-5; 11 nucleotides agree with TRBD2. CDR1 and CDR2 from the germline V gene are SGDLS and YYNGEE. Losses at the gene ends were 0 bases for V and 11 bases for J; bases not matched to a gene: 18. CDR3 size: 18 residues. The CDR3 reads CASSVAPSGGTLSNEQYF. The CDR3 DNA is TGTGCCAGCAGCGTAGCCCCTAGCGGGGGGACGCTCAGCAATGAGCAGTACTTC. The full variable domain, its missing parts supplied by reference TRBV9 and TRBJ2-5, is DSGVTQTPKHLITATGQRVTLRCSPRSGDLSVYWYQQSLDQGLQFLIQYYNGEERAKGNILERFSAQQFPDLHSELNLSSLELGDSALYFCASSVAPSGGTLSNEQYFGPGTRLLVL.